A single T cell receptor (beta chain) is shown here with its context. The entry originates in a study of blood T cell repertoires in COVID-19. Deletions cut 3 bases from V and 0 bases from J, with 14 bases between. There are 16 residues in the CDR3. Looked up from germline, CDR1 is SGHRS and CDR2 is YFSETQ. The assay was immunoSEQ multiplex PCR, and TCRdb's table has in-frame clones only and misses some. The sample holds around 120,000 clones; around 87% are singletons and the top ten take 25% to 30%. The specimen was peripheral blood. The clonotype originates from a woman aged 70-85 years with acute or convalescent COVID-19. The V and J genes are TRBV5-1 and TRBJ2-3; weak D call: TRBD1 (5 bases). The CDR3 reads CASSWGGQGSTDTQYF. As DNA, the CDR3 is TGCGCCAGCAGCTGGGGCGGTCAGGGTAGCACAGATACGCAGTATTTT.